The rows below give T cell receptor beta chains drawn from one sample of a study of T cells after posttransplantation cyclophosphamide. Data came from immunoSEQ multiplex PCR; TCRdb stores just in-frame clones and leaves some out. The table lists about 37,000 clones, with no singletons. Material: PBMCs. All receptors come from a man younger than 40 in good health and a related stem cell transplant donor. Both conserved end residues are part of each CDR3. D genes are given only for firm matches. Clone sizes are given selectively: once, few, many, or a class where the clone is expanded.

TRBJ1-2	TRBV7-8	TRBD1	NA	TGTGCCAGCAGACTCGGACAGGGTGGGAGCTATGGCTACACCTTC	CASRLGQGGSYGYTF
TRBJ2-2	TRBV5-4	NA	many	TGTGCCAGCAGCTTGGCCGGTAACACCGGGGAGCTGTTTTTT	CASSLAGNTGELFF
TRBJ2-7	TRBV6-1	NA	many	TGTGCCAGCAGTGATATCTACGAGCAGTACTTC	CASSDIYEQYF
TRBJ2-1	TRBV19	TRBD2	many	TGTGCCAGTAGCGGACTAGCGGGGGGCCCTTACAATGAGCAGTTCTTC	CASSGLAGGPYNEQFF
TRBJ2-2	TRBV25-1	NA	few	TGTGCCAGCAGTGACGGCAGGGTTAACACCGGGGAGCTGTTTTTT	CASSDGRVNTGELFF
TRBJ2-1	TRBV5-6	TRBD2	many	TGTGCCAGCAGCCAGGCGGGGGATCTCTACAATGAGCAGTTCTTC	CASSQAGDLYNEQFF
TRBJ1-2	TRBV18	NA	many	TGTGCCAGCTCACCCCTACAGGGAAACCGGGATGGCTACACCTTC	CASSPLQGNRDGYTF
TRBJ2-5	TRBV7-2	NA	few	TGTGCCAGCAGCTTAGCGCCGAGAGGGGGGGCTCAAGAGACCCAGTACTTC	CASSLAPRGGAQETQYF
TRBJ2-1	TRBV6-2/TRBV6-3	TRBD1	many	TGTGCCAGCAGATACACCGGGACAGGGGGCATAAATGAGCAGTTCTTC	CASRYTGTGGINEQFF
TRBJ2-3	TRBV6-6	TRBD2	few	TGTGCCAGCAGTTACGAGAGCGGGGGGGCCGGTACGCAGTATTTT	CASSYESGGAGTQYF
TRBJ1-2	TRBV5-8	NA	many	TGTGCCAGCAGCGCCGGGACACAGACTAACTATGGCTACACCTTC	CASSAGTQTNYGYTF
TRBJ1-1	TRBV23-1	NA	few	TGCGCCAGCAGTCACCCCCCAGGACTCATGAACACTGAAGCTTTCTTT	CASSHPPGLMNTEAFF
TRBJ2-1	TRBV19	NA	many	TGTGCCAGTACGGGTAAATCTTGGAATGAGCAGTTCTTC	CASTGKSWNEQFF
TRBJ2-3	TRBV4-2	TRBD1	many	TGTGCCAGCAGCCCTCGGACAGGGGGCAAAGATACGCAGTATTTT	CASSPRTGGKDTQYF
TRBJ1-5	TRBV28	NA	many	TGTGCCAGCAGTTTATTTCTCCGCAATCAGCCCCAGCATTTT	CASSLFLRNQPQHF